This is a list of T cell receptor beta chains from one sample in a study of blood T cell repertoires in COVID-19. Data came from immunoSEQ multiplex PCR; TCRdb stores just in-frame clones and leaves some out. This sample has about 190,000 clones, with approximately 84% found just once. Sequenced: peripheral blood. The source of these receptors is an elderly woman with acute or convalescent COVID-19. Each CDR3 is given with its conserved first and last residue. A D gene is named only where the DNA matches it firmly. The size field is filled for only some rows; it gives once, few, many or a size class.

V: TRBV5-1; D: TRBD2; J: TRBJ2-1; size: -; length: 17; CDR3: CASSLGGGTSRPNEQFF; DNA: TGCGCCAGCAGCTTGGGGGGAGGGACTAGTCGACCCAATGAGCAGTTCTTC
V: TRBV6-1; D: -; J: TRBJ1-2; size: -; length: 15; CDR3: CASSEELGAGYRYTF; DNA: TGTGCCAGCAGTGAAGAGTTAGGGGCAGGGTATCGCTACACCTTC
V: TRBV5-1; D: TRBD1; J: TRBJ2-6; size: -; length: 16; CDR3: CASSLQGAFGANVLTF; DNA: TGCGCCAGCAGCTTGCAGGGGGCCTTTGGGGCCAACGTCCTGACTTTC
V: TRBV29-1; D: -; J: TRBJ2-3; size: -; length: 15; CDR3: CSVPRWRGGTDTQYF; DNA: TGCAGCGTCCCCAGGTGGCGGGGAGGCACAGATACGCAGTATTTT
V: TRBV7-2; D: -; J: TRBJ1-1; size: -; length: 14; CDR3: CASSLGGLNTEAFF; DNA: TGTGCCAGCAGCTTAGGGGGGCTGAACACTGAAGCTTTCTTT
V: TRBV18; D: TRBD1; J: TRBJ2-5; size: few; length: 16; CDR3: CASSPTGGIPQETQYF; DNA: TGTGCCAGCTCACCAACAGGGGGGATACCTCAAGAGACCCAGTACTTC
V: TRBV5-1; D: -; J: TRBJ1-3; size: -; length: 15; CDR3: CASSFGGDAGNTIYF; DNA: TGCGCCAGCAGCTTTGGGGGCGACGCTGGAAACACCATATATTTT
V: TRBV5-6; D: -; J: TRBJ1-2; size: -; length: 14; CDR3: CASSLADRLDGYTF; DNA: TGTGCCAGCAGCTTGGCTGACAGATTAGATGGCTACACCTTC
V: TRBV7-2; D: TRBD2; J: TRBJ2-7; size: -; length: 15; CDR3: CASSDQAGGMIEQYF; DNA: TGTGCCAGCTCAGATCAAGCGGGAGGCATGATTGAGCAGTACTTC
V: TRBV28; D: -; J: TRBJ1-3; size: once; length: 15; CDR3: CASSAGLGFGNTIYF; DNA: TGTGCCAGCAGCGCAGGGTTAGGCTTTGGAAACACCATATATTTT
V: TRBV30; D: TRBD1; J: TRBJ1-1; size: -; length: 15; CDR3: CALPAGTAMNTEAFF; DNA: TGTGCCTTGCCCGCCGGGACAGCAATGAACACTGAAGCTTTCTTT
V: TRBV30; D: -; J: TRBJ1-2; size: -; length: 13; CDR3: CAWSHRVGYGYTF; DNA: TGTGCCTGGAGCCACAGGGTGGGGTATGGCTACACCTTC
V: TRBV5-1; D: TRBD2; J: TRBJ2-4; size: few; length: 16; CDR3: CASSLGEGIGKNIQYF; DNA: TGCGCCAGCAGCTTGGGGGAGGGAATCGGGAAAAACATTCAGTACTTC
V: TRBV6-6; D: TRBD1; J: TRBJ2-7; size: -; length: 16; CDR3: CASRRSAGTVGYEQYF; DNA: TGTGCCAGCAGACGGAGCGCCGGGACAGTCGGGTACGAGCAGTACTTC
V: TRBV6-5; D: -; J: TRBJ1-2; size: -; length: 13; CDR3: CASSYSRRYGYTF; DNA: TGTGCCAGCAGTTACTCGAGAAGATATGGCTACACCTTC
V: TRBV4-1; D: TRBD2; J: TRBJ2-1; size: -; length: 16; CDR3: CASSQGSGGGYNEQFF; DNA: TGCGCCAGCAGCCAAGGTAGCGGGGGGGGTTACAATGAGCAGTTCTTC
V: TRBV6-1; D: TRBD1; J: TRBJ1-6; size: -; length: 15; CDR3: CASSEPGTDNSPLHF; DNA: TGTGCCAGCAGTGAACCCGGGACAGATAATTCACCCCTCCACTTT
V: TRBV10-3; D: -; J: TRBJ1-5; size: -; length: 12; CDR3: CAISAENQPQHF; DNA: TGTGCCATCAGTGCGGAGAATCAGCCCCAGCATTTT
V: TRBV5-1; D: -; J: TRBJ2-1; size: -; length: 16; CDR3: CASSILSGRPSNEQFF; DNA: TGCGCCAGCAGCATTCTGAGCGGGCGACCTTCTAATGAGCAGTTCTTC
V: TRBV6-5; D: -; J: TRBJ2-7; size: -; length: 14; CDR3: CASSPRSLSYEQYF; DNA: TGTGCCAGCAGCCCCCGGTCCCTCTCCTACGAGCAGTACTTC
V: TRBV5-5; D: TRBD1; J: TRBJ2-7; size: -; length: 17; CDR3: CASSLGIQQGVLYEQYF; DNA: TGTGCCAGCAGCTTGGGCATACAACAGGGGGTATTATACGAGCAGTACTTC
V: TRBV7-2; D: -; J: TRBJ1-5; size: -; length: 14; CDR3: CASSLVGGNQPQHF; DNA: TGTGCCAGCAGCTTAGTGGGGGGAAATCAGCCCCAGCATTTT
V: TRBV19; D: TRBD1; J: TRBJ1-1; size: -; length: 13; CDR3: CASRMTGVTEAFF; DNA: TGTGCCAGTCGGATGACAGGGGTCACTGAAGCTTTCTTT
V: TRBV6-4; D: TRBD1; J: TRBJ1-5; size: -; length: 15; CDR3: CASSSQAGGYQPQHF; DNA: TGTGCCAGCAGTTCCCAGGCAGGGGGGTATCAGCCCCAGCATTTT
V: TRBV5-6; D: -; J: TRBJ2-3; size: -; length: 16; CDR3: CASSLYFGGYTDTQYF; DNA: TGTGCCAGCAGCTTGTACTTCGGCGGTTACACAGATACGCAGTATTTT
V: TRBV5-4; D: TRBD1; J: TRBJ2-5; size: -; length: 15; CDR3: CASSLPDRVRETQYF; DNA: TGTGCCAGCAGCCTACCCGACAGGGTAAGGGAGACCCAGTACTTC
V: TRBV6-5; D: TRBD1; J: TRBJ2-7; size: -; length: 14; CDR3: CASSYQGAFYEQYF; DNA: TGTGCCAGCAGTTATCAGGGGGCCTTTTACGAGCAGTACTTC
V: TRBV7-9; D: -; J: TRBJ1-5; size: -; length: 12; CDR3: CASGAANQPQHF; DNA: TGTGCCAGTGGGGCGGCCAATCAGCCCCAGCATTTT
V: TRBV6-6; D: TRBD1; J: TRBJ1-2; size: once; length: 15; CDR3: CASSYLGQPNYGYTF; DNA: TGTGCCAGCAGTTACCTGGGACAGCCTAACTATGGCTACACCTTC
V: TRBV5-1; D: TRBD1; J: TRBJ2-5; size: -; length: 14; CDR3: CASSSQGAGETQYF; DNA: TGCGCCAGCAGCTCACAGGGGGCGGGAGAGACCCAGTACTTC
V: TRBV5-1; D: TRBD2; J: TRBJ2-2; size: -; length: 16; CDR3: CASSLIAGAATGELFF; DNA: TGCGCCAGCAGCTTGATCGCGGGAGCTGCCACCGGGGAGCTGTTTTTT
V: TRBV21-1; D: -; J: TRBJ2-7; size: -; length: 13; CDR3: CASPTRAGGEQYF; DNA: TGTGCCAGCCCTACCCGAGCTGGAGGCGAGCAGTACTTC
V: TRBV7-9; D: TRBD1; J: TRBJ1-3; size: -; length: 16; CDR3: CASSSPTGSSGNTIYF; DNA: TGTGCCAGCAGCTCCCCGACAGGGAGCTCTGGAAACACCATATATTTT
V: TRBV27; D: -; J: TRBJ1-6; size: once; length: 13; CDR3: CASSLWTDSPLHF; DNA: TGTGCCAGCAGTTTATGGACAGATTCACCCCTCCACTTT
V: TRBV28; D: TRBD2; J: TRBJ2-7; size: -; length: 15; CDR3: CASSSPGLSSHEQYF; DNA: TGTGCCAGCAGTTCCCCGGGACTATCTTCCCACGAGCAGTACTTC
V: TRBV7-9; D: -; J: TRBJ2-1; size: -; length: 13; CDR3: CASSLATGNEQFF; DNA: TGTGCCAGCAGCTTAGCGACTGGAAATGAGCAGTTCTTC
V: TRBV3-1/TRBV3-2; D: TRBD1; J: TRBJ1-2; size: -; length: 15; CDR3: CASSNRDRINYGYTF; DNA: TGTGCCAGCAGCAACCGGGACAGGATAAACTATGGCTACACCTTC
V: TRBV9; D: -; J: TRBJ1-2; size: -; length: 13; CDR3: CASSPSTGYDYTF; DNA: TGTGCCAGCAGCCCCTCGACTGGCTATGACTACACCTTC
V: TRBV7-9; D: TRBD1; J: TRBJ2-7; size: -; length: 15; CDR3: CASSFTGQGAGEQYF; DNA: TGTGCCAGCAGCTTCACGGGACAGGGGGCAGGCGAGCAGTACTTC
V: TRBV11-1; D: -; J: TRBJ1-1; size: -; length: 13; CDR3: CASNPTGEAEAFF; DNA: TGTGCCAGCAACCCGACAGGAGAGGCTGAAGCTTTCTTT
V: TRBV5-4; D: TRBD2; J: TRBJ2-2; size: -; length: 16; CDR3: CASSGGLAGPTGELFF; DNA: TGTGCCAGCAGCGGGGGACTAGCGGGACCCACCGGGGAGCTGTTTTTT
V: TRBV5-6; D: -; J: TRBJ1-5; size: -; length: 15; CDR3: CASSLAARGNQPQHF; DNA: TGTGCCAGCAGCTTGGCGGCCCGGGGCAATCAGCCCCAGCATTTT
V: TRBV12-5; D: TRBD1; J: TRBJ1-2; size: -; length: 16; CDR3: CASGLRTGGYVDGYTF; DNA: TGTGCTAGTGGGCTCCGGACAGGGGGCTACGTGGATGGCTACACCTTC
V: TRBV10-3; D: TRBD1; J: TRBJ1-2; size: -; length: 13; CDR3: CAIRGDRVGGYTF; DNA: TGTGCCATCAGAGGGGACAGGGTGGGAGGCTACACCTTC
V: TRBV30; D: TRBD1; J: TRBJ1-4; size: once; length: 14; CDR3: CAWRGTATNEKLFF; DNA: TGTGCCTGGAGGGGGACAGCAACTAATGAAAAACTGTTTTTT
V: TRBV4-1; D: -; J: TRBJ1-1; size: -; length: 16; CDR3: CASSQPSVRVGTEAFF; DNA: TGCGCCAGCAGCCAACCCTCGGTTCGGGTTGGAACTGAAGCTTTCTTT
V: TRBV6-2/TRBV6-3; D: TRBD1; J: TRBJ1-2; size: -; length: 15; CDR3: CASSYPGTGNAGYTF; DNA: TGTGCCAGCAGTTACCCTGGGACAGGGAATGCTGGCTACACCTTC
V: TRBV5-1; D: -; J: TRBJ2-3; size: -; length: 13; CDR3: CASSEDYLGTQYF; DNA: TGCGCCAGCAGCGAGGACTACCTCGGTACGCAGTATTTT
V: TRBV19; D: -; J: TRBJ2-6; size: -; length: 15; CDR3: CASSTPGEGANVLTF; DNA: TGTGCCAGTAGTACACCGGGAGAGGGGGCCAACGTCCTGACTTTC
V: TRBV25-1; D: -; J: TRBJ2-3; size: -; length: 14; CDR3: CASSDGGATDTQYF; DNA: TGTGCCAGCAGTGACGGGGGTGCCACAGATACGCAGTATTTT
V: TRBV9; D: -; J: TRBJ1-3; size: -; length: 15; CDR3: CASSVGGLTGNTIYF; DNA: TGTGCCAGCAGCGTCGGAGGACTCACTGGAAACACCATATATTTT
V: TRBV6-6; D: -; J: TRBJ2-7; size: -; length: 15; CDR3: CASSYPPWERLEQYF; DNA: TGTGCCAGCAGTTACCCCCCGTGGGAGCGCCTGGAGCAGTACTTC
V: TRBV7-2; D: TRBD2; J: TRBJ2-7; size: -; length: 14; CDR3: CASSLLAGVHEQYF; DNA: TGTGCCAGCAGCTTATTAGCGGGAGTGCATGAGCAGTACTTC
V: TRBV7-8; D: TRBD1; J: TRBJ1-3; size: -; length: 16; CDR3: CASSSGTGSSGNTIYF; DNA: TGTGCCAGCAGCTCCGGGACAGGGTCCTCTGGAAACACCATATATTTT
V: TRBV6-2/TRBV6-3; D: -; J: TRBJ1-2; size: -; length: 16; CDR3: CASSSDSLRPSYGYTF; DNA: TGTGCCAGCAGTTCGGACAGCCTACGACCCTCGTATGGCTACACCTTC